The 21 T cell receptor beta chains below all came from one sample that was sequenced in a study of blood T cell repertoires in COVID-19. This table comes from immunoSEQ multiplex PCR, and its TCRdb copy is limited to in-frame clones, with some not included. The sample carries 400,000 to 450,000 clones, around 91% recorded once. Sequenced: PBMCs or T cells enriched from blood (not recorded which). The receptors come from a man aged 25-45 years who had recovered from COVID-19.

The rearrangement uses TRBV5-1 and TRBJ2-6; 7 bases fit TRBD2. Germline-derived CDR1 and CDR2 are SGHRS and YFSETQ. V lost 7 bases and J lost 0; bases outside the gene matches: 7. This CDR3 contains 16 residues. Here the CDR3 reads CASGPGGGSGANVLTF. The DNA of the CDR3 is TGCGCCAGCGGCCCGGGCGGGGGCTCTGGGGCCAACGTCCTGACTTTC.

This chain links TRBV5-4 with TRBJ1-6, with TRBD1 identical over 8 bases. The junction had 9 bases not matched to a gene; V was cut back by 4 bases and J by 9 bases. This CDR3 comprises 15 residues. Germline loops: CDR1 SGHNT, CDR2 YYREEE (reference sequence). The chain's CDR3 is CASSVDRAGGSPLHF. The CDR3 DNA reads as TGTGCCAGCAGCGTGGACAGGGCCGGTGGTTCACCCCTCCACTTT. Full variable domain (outside the CDR3, taken from reference TRBV5-4 and TRBJ1-6): ETGVTQSPTHLIKTRGQQVTLRCSSQSGHNTVSWYQQALGQGPQFIFQYYREEENGRGNFPPRFSGLQFPNYSSELNVNALELDDSALYLCASSVDRAGGSPLHFGNGTRLTVT.

The chain links TRBV10-1 to TRBJ2-3; 7 nucleotides agree with TRBD2. Germline CDR1 and CDR2: WNHNN and SYGVQD (reference sequence). The CDR3 is 15 amino acids. V was clipped by 6 bases and J by 5 bases; unmatched bases: 11. Written as DNA, the CDR3 is TGCGCCAGCAGCGAATACAGCGGGATGGGAGATACGCAGTATTTT. Its translation: CASSEYSGMGDTQYF.

This rearrangement joins TRBV7-9 to TRBJ2-7, with TRBD1 matching 10 bases. Germline V gives CDR1 SEHNR, CDR2 FQNEAQ (reference sequence). J lost 3 bases, V lost 5 bases, and 4 bases had no gene match. CDR3 size: 14 residues. The CDR3 loop reads CASSPGTGDYEQYF. CDR3 nucleotide sequence: TGTGCCAGCAGCCCCGGGACAGGGGACTACGAGCAGTACTTC.

The CDR3 protein is CASSIIGVLQNIQYF. CDR3 coding DNA: TGTGCCAGTAGTATTATAGGGGTTTTACAAAACATTCAGTACTTC. The rearrangement uses TRBV19 and TRBJ2-4; possibly TRBD1 for D (5 bases). The CDR3 has 15 amino acids. Germline CDR1 LNHDA, CDR2 SQIVND (reference sequence). V was trimmed by 3 bases and J by 5 bases, leaving 14 bases between them. The full variable domain, in which reference TRBV19 and TRBJ2-4 provide the parts outside the CDR3, is DGGITQSPKYLFRKEGQNVTLSCEQNLNHDAMYWYRQDPGQGLRLIYYSQIVNDFQKGDIAEGYSVSREKKESFPLTVTSAQKNPTAFYLCASSIIGVLQNIQYFGAGTRLSVL.

Details on this clone: This specimen includes other DNA sequences encoding the same CDR3. V usage is TRBV2 and J usage is TRBJ2-3; D might be TRBD2 (6 bases). There are 14 residues in the CDR3. Trimming pared 6 bases from V and 2 bases from J, leaving 12 bases between. Looked up from germline, CDR1 is SNHLY and CDR2 is FYNNEI. The chain's CDR3 is CASSPSGPTDTQYF. The CDR3 DNA follows: TGTGCCAGCAGCCCGAGCGGGCCCACAGATACGCAGTATTTT. Based on the CDR3 plus reference TRBV2 and TRBJ2-3, the full variable domain is EPEVTQTPSHQVTQMGQEVILRCVPISNHLYFYWYRQILGQKVEFLVSFYNNEISEKSEIFDDQFSVERPDGSNFTLKIRSTKLEDSAMYFCASSPSGPTDTQYFGPGTRLTVL.

The chain combines TRBV7-2 with TRBJ2-7, with D possibly being TRBD1 (5 bases). The germline V gene encodes CDR1 SGHTA and CDR2 FQGNSA. The V end lost 6 bases, the J end lost 0 bases, and 24 bases lay between the germline ends. This CDR3 spans 18 amino acids. CDR3 coding DNA: TGTGCCAGCAGAAACTCTCTTCGAAGGGGCCCCGTCTCCTACGAGCAGTACTTC. As protein: CASRNSLRRGPVSYEQYF.

J is TRBJ1-1 and V is TRBV3-1 (or the pseudogene TRBV3-2); D is undetermined. The ends were cut back, 4 bases at V and 11 bases at J, with 17 bases in the middle. This CDR3 is built from 13 residues. Germline CDR1 LGHDT, CDR2 YNNKEL (reference sequence). CDR3 loop: CASSPLEAAEAFF. The CDR3 DNA is TGTGCCAGCAGCCCTCTCGAGGCTGCAGAGGCTTTCTTT.

The chain combines TRBV15 with TRBJ2-1, with 8 bases that match TRBD2. Looked up from germline, CDR1 is LNHNV and CDR2 is YYDKDF (reference sequence). The CDR3 runs to 21 residues. Trimming took 0 bases from V and 3 from J; bases not matched to a gene: 19. This CDR3 reads CATSRDSPSLSWREDYNEQFF. CDR3 sequence (DNA): TGTGCCACCAGCAGAGATTCTCCCTCTTTGTCTTGGCGGGAGGACTACAATGAGCAGTTCTTC.

The rearrangement links TRBV30 to TRBJ1-3; D gene uncertain. Trimming took off 7 bases at V and 7 bases at J, with 20 bases between the two ends. The germline V gene encodes CDR1 GTSNPN and CDR2 SVGIG (reference sequence). There are 14 residues in the CDR3. This chain's CDR3 is CAFFLAAHGNTIYF. The CDR3 coding sequence is TGTGCCTTCTTCCTGGCGGCACACGGGAACACCATATATTTT.

This clone was counted once. The J gene is TRBJ2-7, the V gene TRBV13; TRBD2 aligns across 8 bases. CDR1 PRHDT and CDR2 FYEKMQ come from the germline V gene (reference sequence). This CDR3 comprises 14 residues. The ends lost 5 bases at V and 5 bases at J; junction bases unmatched: 8. Here the CDR3 reads CASSKQAGGHEQYF. Here the CDR3 DNA reads TGTGCCAGCAGCAAACAGGCGGGAGGACACGAGCAGTACTTC.

The chain combines TRBV19 with TRBJ1-1, with D maybe TRBD1 (6 bases). The CDR3 consists of 15 residues. Trimming shortened V by 7 bases and J by 5 bases, and 20 bases separated the two germline ends. CDR1 is LNHDA, CDR2 SQIVND, per germline (reference sequence). The CDR3 sequence is CASMAPGPQGTEAFF. The CDR3 DNA sequence: TGTGCCAGTATGGCCCCCGGGCCCCAGGGGACTGAAGCTTTCTTT.

The rearrangement joins TRBV19 to TRBJ2-2; 7 nucleotides agree with TRBD1. The CDR3 spans 15 residues. Germline CDR1 LNHDA, CDR2 SQIVND (reference sequence). J lost 4 bases, V lost 4 bases, and 6 bases had no gene match. The DNA of the CDR3 is TGTGCCAGTAGTAGACAGGGTAGTTTCACCGGGGAGCTGTTTTTT. Its translation is CASSRQGSFTGELFF.

This clone was recorded once. V and J are TRBV3-1 (or the pseudogene TRBV3-2) and TRBJ2-1; D is undetermined. There are 14 residues in the CDR3. V was cut by 4 bases and J by 5 bases, with 12 bases left in between. Germline values: CDR1 LGHDT, CDR2 YNNKEL (reference sequence). The CDR3 sequence is CASSLTYQDNEQFF. In DNA form, the CDR3 reads TGTGCCAGCAGCCTAACCTATCAGGACAATGAGCAGTTCTTC.

This sequence joins TRBV28 and TRBJ1-4, with D possibly TRBD1 on 6 matching bases. The CDR3 runs 14 residues. V was shortened by 6 bases and J by 3 bases, with 11 bases between the two germline ends. CDR1 and CDR2 (germline): MDHEN, SYDVKM. The CDR3 sequence is CASSRRQANEKLFF. The CDR3 bases are TGTGCCAGCAGCCGTAGACAGGCTAATGAAAAACTGTTTTTT.

With regard to this clone: The sample contains more than one DNA sequence encoding this CDR3. This chain connects TRBV28 to TRBJ2-7; D is perhaps TRBD2 (5 bases). Trimming shortened V by 3 bases and J by 0 bases, and 9 bases separated the two germline ends. CDR1 is MDHEN, CDR2 SYDVKM, per germline. CDR3 size: 14 residues. CDR3 sequence reads: CASSLVGGSYEQYF. As DNA, the CDR3 is TGTGCCAGCAGTTTGGTAGGAGGCTCCTACGAGCAGTACTTC. Together with reference TRBV28 and TRBJ2-7, the CDR3 gives the full variable domain: DVKVTQSSRYLVKRTGEKVFLECVQDMDHENMFWYRQDPGLGLRLIYFSYDVKMKEKGDIPEGYSVSREKKERFSLILESASTNQTSMYLCASSLVGGSYEQYFGPGTRLTVT.

This chain links TRBV27 with TRBJ2-1; D possibly corresponds to TRBD1 (6 bases). The germline gives CDR1 MNHEY, CDR2 SMNVEV (reference sequence). The CDR3 is made up of 13 amino acids. V was cut by 5 bases and J by 9 bases, with 14 bases left in between. CDR3 loop: CASSGQPLGEQFF. The CDR3 coding sequence is TGTGCCAGCAGTGGACAGCCGTTGGGTGAGCAGTTCTTC.

This rearrangement joins TRBV19 to TRBJ1-4; perhaps TRBD1 as D (5 bases). Between the trimmed V and J ends, which lost 9 bases and 2 bases, there was a span of 10 bases. The CDR3 covers 13 residues. In germline, CDR1 is LNHDA, CDR2 SQIVND (reference sequence). In nucleotides, the CDR3 is TGTGCCAGCCGGGACTGGACTAATGAAAAACTGTTTTTT. Translated, it gives CASRDWTNEKLFF. Drawing the rest from reference TRBV19 and TRBJ1-4, the complete variable domain is DGGITQSPKYLFRKEGQNVTLSCEQNLNHDAMYWYRQDPGQGLRLIYYSQIVNDFQKGDIAEGYSVSREKKESFPLTVTSAQKNPTAFYLCASRDWTNEKLFFGSGTQLSVL.

There are many counts of this clone. The chain couples TRBV6-1 to TRBJ1-3; possible D gene TRBD1, 6 bases. This CDR3 has 17 residues. V was clipped by 3 bases and J by 0 bases, with 15 bases between them. The V gene's germline CDR1 is MNHNS and CDR2 SASEGT. The CDR3 region has the DNA TGTGCCAGCAGTGAGGGAACTCAGGGGAGCTCTGGAAACACCATATATTTT. It is translated as CASSEGTQGSSGNTIYF.

The V and J genes are TRBV28 and TRBJ1-2; 7 bases line up with TRBD1. The CDR3 has 16 amino acids. V shed 6 bases and J 1 base; nucleotides not matched to a gene: 11. The germline CDR1 and CDR2 sequences are MDHEN and SYDVKM. The CDR3 nucleotides are TGTGCCAGCAGACCCCGGCGGGACAGCCTTAACTATGGCTACACCTTC. It encodes CASRPRRDSLNYGYTF.

V and J are TRBV5-1 and TRBJ1-3; maybe TRBD1 (5 bases). The CDR3 consists of 16 residues. Germline CDR1 and CDR2: SGHRS and YFSETQ. V was trimmed by 1 base and J by 0 bases, leaving 11 bases between them. CDR3 sequence: CASSLSWGTSGNTIYF. DNA of the CDR3: TGCGCCAGCAGCTTGTCATGGGGCACCTCTGGAAACACCATATATTTT.